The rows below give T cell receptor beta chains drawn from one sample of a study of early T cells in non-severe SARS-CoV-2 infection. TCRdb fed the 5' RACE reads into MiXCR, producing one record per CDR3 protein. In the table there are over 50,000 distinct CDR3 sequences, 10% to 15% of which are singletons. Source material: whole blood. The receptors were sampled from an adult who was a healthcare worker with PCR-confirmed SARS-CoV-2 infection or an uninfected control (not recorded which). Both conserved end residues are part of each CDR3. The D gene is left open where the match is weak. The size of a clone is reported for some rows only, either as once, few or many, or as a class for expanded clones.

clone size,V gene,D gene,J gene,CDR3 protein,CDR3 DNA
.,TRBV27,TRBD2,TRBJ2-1,CASSEGTNYNEQFF,TGTGCCAGCAGTGAAGGGACTAACTACAATGAGCAGTTCTTC
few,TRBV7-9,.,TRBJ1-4,CASSNTRPGEKLFF,TGTGCCAGCAGCAACACTCGGCCGGGGGAAAAACTGTTTTTT
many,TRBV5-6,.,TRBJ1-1,CASESQGSAEAFF,TGTGCCAGCGAGTCTCAGGGGTCTGCTGAAGCTTTCTTT
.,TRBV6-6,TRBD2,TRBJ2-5,CASKLAGGKETQYF,TGTGCCAGCAAATTAGCGGGAGGGAAAGAGACCCAGTACTTC
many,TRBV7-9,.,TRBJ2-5,CASSYPGPNQETQYF,TGTGCCAGCAGTTATCCGGGTCCCAACCAAGAGACCCAGTACTTC
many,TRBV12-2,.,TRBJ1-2,CASRWDRGGLDGYTF,TGTGCAAGTCGCTGGGACAGGGGAGGACTCGATGGCTACACCTTC
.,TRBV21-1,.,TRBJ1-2,CASSRIWGYTF,TGTGCCAGCAGCAGAATCTGGGGCTACACCTTC
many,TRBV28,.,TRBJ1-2,CASSISGFFGGGYTF,TGTGCCAGCAGTATCTCAGGGTTTTTTGGCGGGGGCTACACCTTC
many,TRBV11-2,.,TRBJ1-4,CASSLILEKLFF,TGTGCCAGCAGCTTGATCCTTGAAAAACTGTTTTTT
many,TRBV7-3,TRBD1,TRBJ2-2,CASSIQGRGELFF,TGTGCCAGCAGCATACAGGGGCGCGGGGAGCTGTTTTTT
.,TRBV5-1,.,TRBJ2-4,CASSRAGLGPGDIQYF,TGCGCCAGCAGCCGTGCTGGTTTGGGCCCGGGAGACATTCAGTACTTC
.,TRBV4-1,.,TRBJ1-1,CASSQGQVWTEAFF,TGCGCCAGCAGCCAAGGACAGGTCTGGACTGAAGCTTTCTTT
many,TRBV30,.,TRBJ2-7,CAWSWSAGTYEQYF,TGTGCCTGGAGTTGGTCAGCGGGTACCTACGAGCAGTACTTC
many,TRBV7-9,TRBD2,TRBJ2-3,CASSWGTSGNTQYF,TGTGCCAGCAGTTGGGGGACTAGCGGGAATACGCAGTATTTT
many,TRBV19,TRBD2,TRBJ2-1,CASSIRTPGGYNEQFF,TGTGCCAGTAGTATTCGTACTCCGGGGGGATACAATGAGCAGTTCTTC
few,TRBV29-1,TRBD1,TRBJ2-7,CSTFDRGIYEQYF,TGCAGCACTTTTGACAGGGGGATCTACGAGCAGTACTTC
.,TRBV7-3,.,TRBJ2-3,CASSPDGGTDTQYF,TGTGCCAGCAGCCCCGATGGGGGCACAGATACGCAGTATTTT
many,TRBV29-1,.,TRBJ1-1,CSVTDLRQAFF,TGCAGCGTTACCGACCTGAGACAAGCTTTCTTT
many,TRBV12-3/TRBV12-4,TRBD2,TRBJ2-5,CASTLGGAWETQYF,TGTGCCAGCACCCTCGGGGGGGCCTGGGAGACCCAGTACTTC
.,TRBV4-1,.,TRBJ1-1,CASSQGLKTEAFF,TGCGCCAGCAGCCAGGGTCTTAAGACTGAAGCTTTCTTT
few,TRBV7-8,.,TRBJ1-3,CASSLDTRGNTIYF,TGTGCCAGCAGCTTAGACACTAGGGGAAACACCATATATTTT
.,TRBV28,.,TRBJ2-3,CASTPGHTDTQYF,TGTGCCAGCACCCCGGGCCACACAGATACGCAGTATTTT
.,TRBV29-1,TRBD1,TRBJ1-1,CSLPGTGGTEAFF,TGCAGCTTGCCCGGGACAGGGGGCACTGAAGCTTTCTTT
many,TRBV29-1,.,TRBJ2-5,CTTRSGPETQYF,TGCACCACGCGAAGCGGGCCCGAGACCCAGTACTTC
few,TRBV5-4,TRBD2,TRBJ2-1,CASSLATSFGNEQFF,TGTGCCAGCAGCTTGGCGACTAGCTTCGGCAATGAGCAGTTCTTC
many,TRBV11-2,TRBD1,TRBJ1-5,CASSLGGTGPYSNQPQHF,TGTGCCAGCAGCTTAGGGGGGACAGGACCCTATAGCAATCAGCCCCAGCATTTT
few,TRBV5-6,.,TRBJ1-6,CASSLVSVDNSPLHF,TGTGCCAGCAGCTTGGTTTCCGTGGATAATTCACCCCTCCACTTT
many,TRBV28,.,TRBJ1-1,CASSLGGKRNTEAFF,TGTGCCAGCAGTTTAGGGGGGAAGCGGAACACTGAAGCTTTCTTT
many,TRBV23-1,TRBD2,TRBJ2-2,CASTPSGGGFTGELFF,TGCGCCAGCACCCCTTCTGGCGGGGGGTTCACCGGGGAGCTGTTTTTT